This entry lists 18 T cell receptor beta chains sequenced from one sample in a study of blood T cell repertoires in COVID-19 (dated by TCRdb to the early 2020s). Receptors were amplified or captured by the immunoSEQ multiplex PCR assay. TCRdb's version of the immuneACCESS table is confined to in-frame rearrangements and falls short of the full clone set. An unresolved V gene accounts for under half of the shortfall where checked; the remainder is of unknown origin. The table for this sample lists more than 65,000 clones; 87% of them were counted only once. The ten top clones hold approximately 6.4% of the sample. Sample: peripheral blood. The source of these receptors is a woman aged 45-60 years with acute or convalescent COVID-19.

V gene TRBV6-5 combines with J gene TRBJ1-2; maybe TRBD1 (6 bases). The V and J ends lost 2 bases and 4 bases respectively, with 14 bases between them. This CDR3 has 15 residues. Per the germline V gene, CDR1 is MNHEY and CDR2 is SVGAGI. In DNA, the CDR3 is TGTGCCAGCAGTTACCGGAGACAGGACCGCTATGGCTACACCTTC. Protein product: CASSYRRQDRYGYTF.

This clone was picked up one time. The J gene is TRBJ2-5, the V gene TRBV18; the match to TRBD1 covers 8 bases. CDR3 length equals 13 residues. Looked up from germline, CDR1 is KGHSH and CDR2 is LQKENI. With 5 bases clipped from V and 2 bases from J, the junction kept 1 base outside the gene matches. The DNA of the CDR3 is TGTGCCAGCTCAAGGGACAGGCAAGAGACCCAGTACTTC. Translated, it gives CASSRDRQETQYF.

The chain combines TRBV11-2 with TRBJ1-6; D is possibly TRBD1 (6 bases). Trimming stripped 5 bases from V and 6 bases from J, with 14 bases between. Germline V gives CDR1 SGHAT, CDR2 FQNNGV. This CDR3 spans 15 amino acids. The CDR3 nucleotides are TGTGCCAGCAGCACCCTTATGGGGGCTAATTCACCCCTCCACTTT. Translated: CASSTLMGANSPLHF.

The table lists this clone with a few counts. The genes are TRBV19 and TRBJ1-1, with D uncertain. The CDR3 is made up of 15 amino acids. Germline V gene lookup returns CDR1 LNHDA and CDR2 SQIVND (reference sequence). The V end was cut by 3 bases, the J end by 0 bases, with 11 bases between. The CDR3 loop is CASSIGVLVNTEAFF. The CDR3 nucleotides are TGTGCCAGTAGTATTGGTGTACTGGTGAACACTGAAGCTTTCTTT.

J is TRBJ2-3 and V is TRBV5-1; weak D call: TRBD2 (6 bases). The CDR3 extends over 18 amino acids. Germline V gives CDR1 SGHRS, CDR2 YFSETQ. V shed 0 bases and J shed 3 bases, with 20 bases lying between them. CDR3 sequence (DNA): TGCGCCAGCAGCTTGGGGTCAGGGACTCCGCTTTTGACAGATACGCAGTATTTT. The encoded protein is CASSLGSGTPLLTDTQYF.

The rearrangement links TRBV18 to TRBJ1-1; 7 positions match TRBD1. With 8 bases clipped from V and 5 bases from J, the junction kept 14 bases outside the gene matches. From germline, CDR1 is KGHSH and CDR2 LQKENI. The CDR3 is made up of 15 amino acids. The CDR3 region is CASAEVLVQGTEAFF. Written as DNA, the CDR3 is TGTGCCAGCGCAGAAGTCCTCGTACAGGGGACTGAAGCTTTCTTT.

In its sample, this clone was seen once. The rearrangement links TRBV5-1 to TRBJ1-4; D is possibly TRBD1 (6 bases). This CDR3 contains 16 residues. The V end was cut by 4 bases, the J end by 0 bases, with 13 bases between. From germline, CDR1 is SGHRS and CDR2 YFSETQ. In DNA, the CDR3 is TGCGCCAGCAGCGTGACAGGTCCAGCAACTAATGAAAAACTGTTTTTT. Encoded protein: CASSVTGPATNEKLFF.

The chain couples TRBV5-1 to TRBJ1-3, with no clear D. The germline V and J ends were trimmed by 4 bases and 4 bases, with 9 bases remaining between them. Germline V lookup: CDR1 SGHRS, CDR2 YFSETQ. CDR3 length: 13 amino acids. CDR3 sequence reads: CASSRSEGNTIYF. The CDR3 DNA reads as TGCGCCAGCAGCCGGAGTGAAGGAAACACCATATATTTT.

The V call is TRBV4-3, the J call TRBJ2-7; D may be TRBD1 (7 bases). V was cut by 4 bases and J by 3 bases, with 10 bases left in between. The germline gives CDR1 LGHNA, CDR2 YSLEER. The CDR3 extends over 13 amino acids. CDR3 sequence: CASSRGDSYEQYF. CDR3 sequence (DNA): TGCGCCAGCAGCCGGGGGGACAGCTACGAGCAGTACTTC.

The J gene is TRBJ1-1, the V gene TRBV9, with a tentative D call TRBD1 (6 bases). V dropped 0 bases and J dropped 8 bases, with 14 bases sitting between them. The germline V gene has CDR1 SGDLS and CDR2 YYNGEE. The CDR3 covers 14 residues. CDR3 bases: TGTGCCAGCAGCGTAGGAAGGGCAGGGGACGAAGCTTTCTTT. This sequence encodes CASSVGRAGDEAFF.

The chain employs TRBV7-8 and TRBJ2-7; 7 bases agree with TRBD1. CDR3 length: 14 residues. CDR1 is SGHVS, CDR2 FQNEAQ, per germline. V lost 4 bases and J lost 4; bases outside the gene matches: 7. The CDR3 coding sequence is TGTGCCAGCAGCTCCGGAACAGGGGCTTACGAGCAGTACTTC. Protein sequence: CASSSGTGAYEQYF.

The chain uses TRBV7-2 and TRBJ1-1; D gene ambiguous. The CDR3 covers 14 residues. Trimming took off 4 bases at V and 4 bases at J, with 13 bases between the two ends. Per the germline V gene, CDR1 is SGHTA and CDR2 is FQGNSA. The CDR3 region has the DNA TGTGCCAGCAGCTCACCTGAGTGGGCCACTGAAGCTTTCTTT. Its protein product is CASSSPEWATEAFF.

The sample holds a few counts of this clone. The chain's CDR3 is CASRSGGQGRDQPQHF. DNA for the CDR3: TGTGCCAGTAGGAGCGGGGGACAGGGAAGGGATCAGCCCCAGCATTTT. The chain combines TRBV19 with TRBJ1-5, with 9 positions matching TRBD1. This CDR3 is built from 16 residues. Per germline, CDR1 LNHDA and CDR2 SQIVND (reference sequence). The ends lost 6 bases at V and 5 bases at J; junction bases unmatched: 11.

The chain links TRBV3-1 (or the pseudogene TRBV3-2) to TRBJ1-1, with TRBD1 as a possible D gene (6 bases). Trimming removed 3 bases at V and 1 base at J, with 15 bases between. Germline V lookup: CDR1 LGHDT, CDR2 YNNKEL (reference sequence). The CDR3 is made up of 16 amino acids. This chain's CDR3 is CASSHLRGQGNTEAFF. The CDR3 DNA follows: TGTGCCAGCAGCCATCTTAGGGGACAAGGGAACACTGAAGCTTTCTTT.

The genes are TRBV3-1 (or the pseudogene TRBV3-2) and TRBJ2-2, with TRBD1 matching over 8 bases. Germline assignment: CDR1 LGHDT and CDR2 YNNKEL (reference sequence). The CDR3 contains 18 residues. Unmatched junction bases numbered 14, after V lost 8 bases and J lost 0 bases. This chain's CDR3 is CASSTTRGQATNTGELFF. The CDR3 DNA reads as TGTGCCAGCTCGACGACTAGGGGACAGGCGACGAACACCGGGGAGCTGTTTTTT.

CDR3 region: CASSPGLAGGHEQYF. CDR3 DNA sequence: TGTGCCAGCAGCCCCGGACTAGCGGGGGGCCACGAGCAGTACTTC. This chain links TRBV9 with TRBJ2-7; 14 nucleotides match TRBD2. The CDR3 extends over 15 amino acids. The V and J ends lost 4 bases and 5 bases, in that order; junction bases with no gene match: 5. From germline, CDR1 is SGDLS and CDR2 YYNGEE.

This sequence joins TRBV7-9 and TRBJ1-3; weak D call: TRBD1 (6 bases). Germline assignment: CDR1 SEHNR and CDR2 FQNEAQ (reference sequence). Between the trimmed V and J ends, which lost 6 bases and 4 bases, there was a span of 16 bases. The CDR3 extends over 15 amino acids. This CDR3 reads CASSSDRRNGNTIYF. The CDR3 DNA reads as TGTGCCAGCAGTTCCGACAGGCGCAACGGAAACACCATATATTTT.

This clone was recorded at least ten times. The V and J genes are TRBV9 and TRBJ1-1, with 7 bases fitting TRBD1. Germline V gene sequence: CDR1 SGDLS, CDR2 YYNGEE. J lost 5 bases, V lost 3 bases, and 7 bases had no gene match. The CDR3 loop spans 14 amino acids. The CDR3 sequence: CASSATGVGTEAFF. The CDR3 nucleotides are TGTGCCAGCAGCGCCACAGGGGTGGGGACTGAAGCTTTCTTT.